This T cell receptor beta chain originates from a study of CD8+ T cells in alopecia areata (dated by TCRdb to the late 2010s). With regard to the full study: Treated patients were enrolled in an open-label pilot trial of oral tofacitinib at 5 to 10 mg twice daily for moderate-to-severe alopecia areata. Tofacitinib was given for 6 to 18 months, followed by 6 months of follow-up off drug to assess delayed response and recurrence. Disease severity in treated patients was measured with the SALT score, which quantifies the percentage of affected scalp surface area. To study T cell clonal expansion in alopecia areata, the researchers applied high-throughput TCRbeta sequencing to both the C3H/HeJ mouse model and human patients. Human TCRbeta sequencing covered scalp tissue and sorted CD4+ and CD8+ peripheral blood T cells from patchy and totalis/universalis alopecia areata patients and healthy controls. Biopsies were taken from tofacitinib-treated patients at baseline and again at 4 and 24 weeks into treatment, and several of those patients also had a later scalp biopsy. Clonality in the scalp was compared among normal scalp (n=4), patchy alopecia areata scalp (n=8), and alopecia totalis/universalis scalp (n=8). RNA was obtained with the PAXgene miRNA kit for fixed scalp, the miRNeasy kit for PBMCs, and the RNeasy kit for mouse skin. TCRbeta CDR3 regions were amplified by immunoSEQ multiplex PCR with 35 Vbeta forward and 13 Jbeta reverse primers.

Study-wide conclusions, independent of this receptor: Compared with mice, TCR sequences shared between patients were less clear, possibly partly because of HLA diversity across the patient population. Because the treated cohort was small and had only one nonresponder, larger studies are needed to examine links between baseline CD8+ expansion and response. Scalp TCR repertoire analysis is complicated because resident alphabeta T cells in normal human skin are also sequenced, whereas mouse skin is dominated by gammadelta T cells. Compared with normal scalp, lesional scalp had higher clonality and more expanded CD8+ clones, particularly in alopecia totalis/universalis, a pattern that suggests antigenic drive. Tofacitinib significantly lowered scalp clonality and the number of expanded CD8+ clones among the top 100 scalp clones. Many expanded lesional clones were found to persist in scalp and blood during tofacitinib treatment, and relapse after treatment cessation may be partly explained by this persistence.

As regards this clone: Its binding antigen is unknown. One base away there is no much larger clone; base qualities are not given.

The time point label for this specimen denotes: 20 to 30 weeks on oral tofacitinib. This specimen's treatment or condition label, interpreted: oral pan-JAK inhibitor, 5-10 mg twice daily. Lesional scalp punch biopsies and peripheral blood were collected from alopecia areata patients. PBMCs were isolated by density centrifugation and stained for CD3, CD4 and CD8, and CD4+ and CD8+ T cells were sorted on a FACSAria. Library construction relied on the immunoSEQ multiplex PCR assay. RNA was extracted from all samples and reverse transcribed into cDNA, which served as template for TCR sequencing. First-strand cDNA was synthesized using SuperScript III with a 2:1 mix of oligo-dT and random hexamers. A synthetic immune receptor repertoire was used to gauge amplification bias, and whatever bias remained was removed computationally. As for how the authors treated the data: Raw reads were preprocessed for error removal, and CDR3 was defined according to IMGT conventions as running from the conserved cysteine to phenylalanine. Clonality was computed as 1 minus the Shannon entropy, with the entropy normalized by log2 of the number of productive unique TCRs. Scalp TCRbeta sequences were cross-referenced with sorted blood CD4 and CD8 repertoires so that the CD4 or CD8 identity of scalp clones could be inferred. TCRdb obtained this table from immuneACCESS and retained in-frame rearrangements with V and J assigned. These tables miss some clones; where compared with another copy, unresolved V genes account for less than half of the shortfall, and the remainder is unexplained. D and trimming were read from the DNA, whereas the V and J calls and clone size are those reported in that table. For this sample there are 270,000 or so clones; 58% appear just once. The ten largest clones capture around 1.7% of the sample.

V was cut back by 4 bases and J by 1 base, leaving a gap of 7 bases between them. The germline V gene gives CDR1 as ENHRY and CDR2 as SYGVKD. The cysteine opens and the phenylalanine closes a CDR3 of 13 amino acids. The kept DNA is CDR3 alone, 39 bases in frame from the first base. Sequencing used CD4+ T cells sorted from blood, obtained at week 24, from a patient treated with tofacitinib. The sequence links TRBV10-3 to TRBJ2-5, with an unclear D gene assignment. This TCR was recovered from a human donor with alopecia areata. The DNA is TGTGCCATCAGTGTGTCTGTCCAAGAGACCCAGTACTTC. It translates as CAISVSVQETQYF.